Below, 9 T cell receptor beta chains from the same sample are listed, as sequenced in a study of circulating and synovial CD4+ cells in juvenile arthritis. Only in-frame clones appear in the TCRdb table, and some are missing; sequencing was by immunoSEQ multiplex PCR. The table includes about 34,000 clones, about 95% detected once. The sample consisted of CD4+ T cells from blood. Every receptor here comes from a human donor with juvenile idiopathic arthritis.

J is TRBJ1-1 and V is TRBV7-2; 7 bases line up with TRBD1. Trimming took 3 bases from V and 7 from J; bases not matched to a gene: 5. CDR3 length: 13 amino acids. Germline CDR1 is SGHTA and CDR2 is FQGNSA. The CDR3 DNA sequence: TGTGCCAGCAGCTTTATTAACAGGGGTGAAGCTTTCTTT. Its protein is CASSFINRGEAFF.

The J gene is TRBJ1-2, the V gene TRBV5-4; D remains unclear. This CDR3 is 13 amino acids long. The V gene lost 0 bases and the J gene lost 6 bases, with 9 bases spanning the gap. Per the germline V gene, CDR1 is SGHNT and CDR2 is YYREEE (reference sequence). CDR3 sequence: CASSLVSDDGYTF. Written as DNA, the CDR3 is TGTGCCAGCAGCTTGGTTTCAGATGATGGCTACACCTTC.

This chain joins TRBV10-3 and TRBJ2-3, with 8 bases that match TRBD1. Germline V gene data show CDR1 as ENHRY and CDR2 as SYGVKD. The CDR3 has 15 amino acids. Trimming cost V 6 bases and J 1 base; bases outside gene matches: 6. CDR3 DNA: TGTGCCATCAGCGCCGGGACAGGAGGCACAGATACGCAGTATTTT. Protein: CAISAGTGGTDTQYF.

The chain combines TRBV5-4 with TRBJ2-3; 11 bases are a match to TRBD2. Germline loops: CDR1 SGHNT, CDR2 YYREEE (reference sequence). The CDR3 spans 14 residues. The trim removed 3 bases at V and 3 bases at J, leaving 0 bases unmatched. The CDR3: CASSSSGGTDTQYF. In DNA form, the CDR3 reads TGTGCCAGCAGCTCTAGCGGGGGGACAGATACGCAGTATTTT.

The genes are TRBV7-2 and TRBJ1-1, with 7 bases aligning to TRBD1. The CDR3 has 14 amino acids. V dropped 9 bases and J dropped 3; count of bases not matched to a gene: 10. Per the germline V gene, CDR1 is SGHTA and CDR2 is FQGNSA. The CDR3 sequence is CASFIRGIDTEAFF. The CDR3 region has the DNA TGTGCCAGTTTTATCAGGGGGATCGACACTGAAGCTTTCTTT.

The rearrangement uses TRBV11-2 and TRBJ2-7; 10 nucleotides agree with TRBD1. V gave up 6 bases and J gave up 1 base; unmatched junction bases: 9. The CDR3 has 16 amino acids. Germline V lookup: CDR1 SGHAT, CDR2 FQNNGV. The chain's CDR3 is CASRLRQGALSYEQYF. CDR3 bases: TGTGCCAGCAGACTTAGACAGGGGGCTTTGTCCTACGAGCAGTACTTC.

The rearrangement links TRBV29-1 to TRBJ1-2, with 10 bases identical to TRBD1. CDR1 and CDR2 from the germline V gene are SQVTM and ANQGSEA. The CDR3 totals 15 residues. J lost 6 bases, V lost 0 bases, and 7 bases had no gene match. The CDR3, as DNA: TGCAGCGTTGAAGAAAATGGGACAGGGGTAGATGGCTACACCTTC. Translation gives CSVEENGTGVDGYTF.

The J gene is TRBJ2-3, the V gene TRBV29-1, with 7 bases fitting TRBD1. Germline V CDR1 and CDR2: SQVTM, ANQGSEA. CDR3 size: 13 residues. With V trimmed by 5 bases and J by 6 bases, 8 bases remained unmatched. The DNA for the CDR3 is TGCAGCGTTCGACAGGGCCTGGTGGATACGCAGTATTTT. The encoded protein is CSVRQGLVDTQYF.

This clone was detected only once. The chain carries TRBV2 and TRBJ1-5; D remains unclear. Germline assignment: CDR1 SNHLY and CDR2 FYNNEI. The V gene lost 5 bases and the J gene lost 0 bases, with 11 bases spanning the gap. The CDR3 contains 15 residues. CDR3 bases: TGTGCCAGCAGTTTAAGCGCATATAGCAATCAGCCCCAGCATTTT. Translation: CASSLSAYSNQPQHF.